Presented here are 8 T cell receptor beta chains from one specimen sequenced in a study of CD8+CD57+ T cells in acquired aplastic anemia. Sequencing involved patients with CD8+CD57+ cell expansion previously shown by flow cytometry. TCR beta VDJ and CDR3 profiling used genomic DNA as template. TCRdb processed the reads anew with MiXCR; each CDR3 protein has one entry. This table holds some 180,000 distinct CDR3 sequences, approximately 48% found once. The sequenced material came from sorted CD4+, CD8+, or CD8+CD57+ T cells (not recorded which) from PBMCs. The receptors shown here come from a human donor with aplastic anemia.

As concerns this clonotype: One base away lies a much larger clone, so this may be a sequencing read error. The rearrangement uses TRBV5-8 and TRBJ1-2; maybe TRBD1 (6 bases). The CDR3 totals 15 residues. CDR1 is SGHTS and CDR2 is YDEGEE in the germline V gene. Trimming removed 4 bases from V and 1 base from J, with 14 bases in between. The CDR3 is CASSPRQVGNYGYTF. DNA of the CDR3: TGTGCCAGCAGCCCAAGACAGGTGGGTAACTATGGCTACACCTTC.

This chain joins TRBV12-3 or TRBV12-4 and TRBJ1-5; D call uncertain. Deletions cut 3 bases from V and 2 bases from J, with 11 bases between. This CDR3 has 15 amino acids. The CDR3 loop reads CASSLGGVRNQPQHF. As DNA, the CDR3 is TGTGCCAGCAGTTTGGGTGGGGTGCGCAATCAGCCCCAGCATTTT.

The chain is built from TRBV19 and TRBJ1-2; 7 bases match TRBD1. V gave up 6 bases and J gave up 2 bases; unmatched junction bases: 6. CDR3 length equals 14 residues. Germline CDR1 and CDR2: LNHDA and SQIVND (reference sequence). CDR3 in DNA: TGTGCCAGTAGGCCTCAGACAGGGAACTATGGCTACACCTTC. This sequence encodes CASRPQTGNYGYTF.

This chain connects TRBV10-3 to TRBJ1-2; 7 nucleotides line up with TRBD1. The CDR3 runs 13 residues. Germline CDR1 and CDR2: ENHRY and SYGVKD. Trimming took 7 bases from V and 8 from J; bases not matched to a gene: 10. The CDR3 region has the DNA TGTGCCATCAATAGAGACCAGGGGGGAGGCTACACCTTC. It encodes CAINRDQGGGYTF.

The chain carries TRBV20-1 and TRBJ2-7; TRBD1 matches at 9 bases. The ends lost 6 bases at V and 5 bases at J; junction bases unmatched: 17. Germline loops: CDR1 DFQATT, CDR2 SNEGSKA (reference sequence). CDR3 length: 16 amino acids. CDR3 nucleotides: TGCAGTGCAGGCCCGGCGGGGAGGACAGGGGACGACGAGCAGTACTTC. This codes for CSAGPAGRTGDDEQYF.

The chain uses TRBV29-1 and TRBJ2-2; TRBD2 matches at 9 bases. Trimming took 4 bases from V and 5 from J; bases not matched to a gene: 11. CDR3 length: 16 amino acids. Germline V gives CDR1 SQVTM, CDR2 ANQGSEA. The CDR3 sequence: CSVGSQAGGLTGELFF. CDR3 bases: TGCAGCGTTGGGTCCCAGGCGGGGGGGCTAACCGGGGAGCTGTTTTTT.

J is TRBJ1-2 and V is TRBV2; 8 nucleotides align to TRBD1. Germline V gives CDR1 SNHLY, CDR2 FYNNEI. With V trimmed by 0 bases and J by 5 bases, 2 bases remained unmatched. The CDR3 runs to 14 residues. The CDR3 DNA follows: TGTGCCAGCAGTGAAGCGCGGGACAGGTATGGCTACACCTTC. Protein sequence: CASSEARDRYGYTF.

Comments on this clonotype: Relative to the germline gene, one junction end is altered; a read error may explain this. The J gene is TRBJ1-2, the V gene TRBV7-7, with 8 nucleotides matching TRBD1. Germline V lookup: CDR1 SSHAT, CDR2 FNYEAQ (reference sequence). The CDR3 totals 11 residues. CDR3 in amino acids: CASSSGGGYTF. The CDR3 DNA follows: TGTGCTAGCAGCTCAGGGGGCGGCTACACCTTC.